These 2 T cell receptor beta chains share one sample of origin, sequenced in a study of T cells in Graves' hyperthyroidism and ophthalmopathy. Researchers amplified the TCR beta CDR3 regions from RNA transcripts. HTBI primers were the set used in a first-round RT-PCR of the TCR CDR3. Each CDR3 protein is one row after TCRdb ran MiXCR on the multiplex PCR reads. The table has hundreds of thousands of distinct CDR3 sequences, around 15% seen once. Sequences were obtained from blood. Receptor source: a woman between 18 and 29 years old with Graves' hyperthyroidism.

This clonotype was seen ten or more times. The chain couples TRBV7-9 to TRBJ2-1, with D possibly TRBD2 on 5 matching bases. The V end was cut by 2 bases, the J end by 10 bases, with 15 bases between. CDR3 length equals 14 residues. CDR1 and CDR2 from the germline V gene are SEHNR and FQNEAQ (reference sequence). In nucleotides, the CDR3 is TGTGCCAGCAGCTTATTCGAGGGCCTCGGAGAGCAGTTCTTC. Translating gives CASSLFEGLGEQFF.

This clonotype has a handful of counts. The junction departs from the called germline gene at one end, perhaps through a read error. The V call is TRBV13, the J call TRBJ2-1; TRBD2 aligns across 10 bases. This CDR3 contains 15 residues. Germline V gives CDR1 PRHDT, CDR2 FYEKMQ (reference sequence). The chain's CDR3 is CASGLVTSGYNEQFF. The CDR3 DNA is TGTGCCAGCGGCTTAGTGACTAGCGGGTACAATGAGCAGTTCTTC.